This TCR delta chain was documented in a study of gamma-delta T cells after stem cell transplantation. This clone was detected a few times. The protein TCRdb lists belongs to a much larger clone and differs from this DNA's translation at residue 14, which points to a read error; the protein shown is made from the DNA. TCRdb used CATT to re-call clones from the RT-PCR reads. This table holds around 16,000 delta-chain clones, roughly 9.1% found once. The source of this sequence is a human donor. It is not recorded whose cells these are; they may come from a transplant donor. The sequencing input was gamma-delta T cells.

CDR3 residues: CACDTMGLRYTDKFIF. As DNA, the CDR3 is TGTGCCTGTGACACCATGGGCCTTAGGTACACCGATAAATTCATCTTT. V gene TRDV2 combines with J gene TRDJ1; D remains ambiguous. Germline values: CDR1 GEAIGNYY, CDR2 EKD. The CDR3 spans 16 residues.